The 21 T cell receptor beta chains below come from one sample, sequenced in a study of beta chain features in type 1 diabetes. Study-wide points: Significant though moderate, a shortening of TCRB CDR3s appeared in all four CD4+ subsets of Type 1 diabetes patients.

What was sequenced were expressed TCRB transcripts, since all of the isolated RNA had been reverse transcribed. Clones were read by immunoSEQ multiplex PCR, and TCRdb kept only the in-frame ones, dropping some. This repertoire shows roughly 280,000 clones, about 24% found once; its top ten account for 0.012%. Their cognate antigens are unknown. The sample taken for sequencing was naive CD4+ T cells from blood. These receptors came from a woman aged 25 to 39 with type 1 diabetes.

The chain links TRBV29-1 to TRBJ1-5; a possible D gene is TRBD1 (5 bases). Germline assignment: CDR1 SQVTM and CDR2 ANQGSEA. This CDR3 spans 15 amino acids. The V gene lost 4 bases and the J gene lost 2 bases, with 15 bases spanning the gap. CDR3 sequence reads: CSVVVQGKGNQPQHF. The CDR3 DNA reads TGCAGCGTTGTGGTCCAGGGAAAGGGCAATCAGCCCCAGCATTTT.

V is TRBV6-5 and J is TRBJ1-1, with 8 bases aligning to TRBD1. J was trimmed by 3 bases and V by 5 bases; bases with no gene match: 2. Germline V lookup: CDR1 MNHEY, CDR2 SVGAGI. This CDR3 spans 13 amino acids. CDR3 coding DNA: TGTGCCAGCAGTACCAGGGGGCACACTGAAGCTTTCTTT. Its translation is CASSTRGHTEAFF.

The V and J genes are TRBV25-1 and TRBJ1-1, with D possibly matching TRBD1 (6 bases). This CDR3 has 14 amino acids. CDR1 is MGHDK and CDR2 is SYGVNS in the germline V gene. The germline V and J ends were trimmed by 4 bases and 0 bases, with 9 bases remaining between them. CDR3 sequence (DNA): TGTGCCAGCAGTGTTACAGGGATGAACACTGAAGCTTTCTTT. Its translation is CASSVTGMNTEAFF. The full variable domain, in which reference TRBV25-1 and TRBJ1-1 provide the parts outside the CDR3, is EADIYQTPRYLVIGTGKKITLECSQTMGHDKMYWYQQDPGMELHLIHYSYGVNSTEKGDLSSESTVSRIRTEHFPLTLESARPSHTSQYLCASSVTGMNTEAFFGQGTRLTVV.

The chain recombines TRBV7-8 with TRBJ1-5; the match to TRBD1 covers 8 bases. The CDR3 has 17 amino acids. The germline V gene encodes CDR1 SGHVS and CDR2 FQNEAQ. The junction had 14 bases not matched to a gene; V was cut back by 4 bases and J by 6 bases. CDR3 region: CASSSIQVGQGVQPQHF. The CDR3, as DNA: TGTGCCAGCAGCTCGATACAGGTTGGACAGGGTGTTCAGCCCCAGCATTTT. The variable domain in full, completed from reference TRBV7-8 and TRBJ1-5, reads GAGVSQSPRYKVAKRGQDVALRCDPISGHVSLFWYQQALGQGPEFLTYFQNEAQLDKSGLPSDRFFAERPEGSVSTLKIQRTQQEDSAVYLCASSSIQVGQGVQPQHFGDGTRLSIL.

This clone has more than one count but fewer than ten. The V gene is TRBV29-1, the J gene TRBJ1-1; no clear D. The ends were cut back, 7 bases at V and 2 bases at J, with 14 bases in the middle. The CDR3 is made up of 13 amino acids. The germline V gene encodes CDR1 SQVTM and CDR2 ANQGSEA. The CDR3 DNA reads TGCAGCGCATCACCGGGAACTAACACTGAAGCTTTCTTT. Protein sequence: CSASPGTNTEAFF.

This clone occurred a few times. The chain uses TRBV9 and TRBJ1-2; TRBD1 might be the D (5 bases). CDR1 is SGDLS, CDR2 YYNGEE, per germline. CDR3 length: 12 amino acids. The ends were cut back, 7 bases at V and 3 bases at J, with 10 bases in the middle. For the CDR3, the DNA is TGTGCCAGCTCTCTAGGGGACTATGGCTACACCTTC. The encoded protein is CASSLGDYGYTF.

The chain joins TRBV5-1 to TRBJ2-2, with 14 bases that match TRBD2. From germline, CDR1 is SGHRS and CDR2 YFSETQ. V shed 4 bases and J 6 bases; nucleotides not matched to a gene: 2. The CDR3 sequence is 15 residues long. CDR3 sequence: CASSEGLAGAGELFF. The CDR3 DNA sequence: TGCGCCAGCAGCGAGGGACTAGCGGGAGCCGGGGAGCTGTTTTTT.

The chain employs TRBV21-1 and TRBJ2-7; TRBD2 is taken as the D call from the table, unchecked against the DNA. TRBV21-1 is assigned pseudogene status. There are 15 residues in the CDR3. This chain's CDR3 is CASSTTTSGSHEQYF. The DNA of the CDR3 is TGTGCCAGCAGCACAACGACTAGCGGGAGCCACGAGCAGTACTTC.

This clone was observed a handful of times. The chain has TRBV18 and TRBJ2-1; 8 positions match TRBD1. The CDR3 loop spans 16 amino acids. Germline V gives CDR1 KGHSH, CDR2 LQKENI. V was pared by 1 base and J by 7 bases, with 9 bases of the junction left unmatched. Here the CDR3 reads CASSPLESTGANEQFF. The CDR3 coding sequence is TGTGCCAGCTCACCACTCGAGTCGACAGGGGCGAATGAGCAGTTCTTC.

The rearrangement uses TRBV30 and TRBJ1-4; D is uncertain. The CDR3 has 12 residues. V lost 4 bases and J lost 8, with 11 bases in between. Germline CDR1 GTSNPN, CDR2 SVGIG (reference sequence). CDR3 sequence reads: CAWNGGGEKLFF. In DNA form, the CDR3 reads TGTGCCTGGAACGGCGGCGGAGAAAAACTGTTTTTT.

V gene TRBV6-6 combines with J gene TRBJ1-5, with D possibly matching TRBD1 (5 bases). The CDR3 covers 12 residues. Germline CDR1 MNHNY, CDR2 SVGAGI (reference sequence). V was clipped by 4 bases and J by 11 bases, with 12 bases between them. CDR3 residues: CASSFPFRAQHF. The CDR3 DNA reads TGTGCCAGCAGTTTCCCCTTCAGGGCCCAGCATTTT.

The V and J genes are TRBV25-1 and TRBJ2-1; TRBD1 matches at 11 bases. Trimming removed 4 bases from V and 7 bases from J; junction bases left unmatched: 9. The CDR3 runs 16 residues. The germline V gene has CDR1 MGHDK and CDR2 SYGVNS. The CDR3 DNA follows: TGTGCCAGCAGTGGGCACGCCGGGACAGGGGGGAATGAGCAGTTCTTC. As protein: CASSGHAGTGGNEQFF.

In DNA, the CDR3 is TGTGCCCGGGGGGGACATGGACAGCCCCAGCATTTT. It translates to CARGGHGQPQHF. The V and J genes are TRBV2 and TRBJ1-5, with a tentative D call TRBD1 (6 bases). The V gene lost 11 bases and the J gene lost 7 bases, with 15 bases spanning the gap. Germline CDR1 is SNHLY and CDR2 is FYNNEI. The CDR3 runs to 12 residues.

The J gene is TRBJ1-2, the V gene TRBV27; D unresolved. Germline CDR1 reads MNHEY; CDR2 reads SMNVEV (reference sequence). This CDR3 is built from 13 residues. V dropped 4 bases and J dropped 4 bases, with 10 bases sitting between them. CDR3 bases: TGTGCCAGCAGTTCTGCGGGTCGCTATGGCTACACCTTC. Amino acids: CASSSAGRYGYTF.

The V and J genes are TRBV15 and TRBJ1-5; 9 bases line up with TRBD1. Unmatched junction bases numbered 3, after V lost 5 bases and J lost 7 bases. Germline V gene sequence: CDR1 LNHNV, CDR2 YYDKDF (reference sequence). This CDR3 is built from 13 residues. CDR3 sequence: CATSRDREQPQHF. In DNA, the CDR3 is TGTGCCACCAGCCGGGACAGGGAGCAGCCCCAGCATTTT.

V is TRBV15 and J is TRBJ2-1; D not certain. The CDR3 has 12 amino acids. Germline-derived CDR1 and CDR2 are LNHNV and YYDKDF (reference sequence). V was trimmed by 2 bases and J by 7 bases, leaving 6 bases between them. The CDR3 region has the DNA TGTGCCACCAGCAGATTTCCGAATGAGCAGTTCTTC. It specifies CATSRFPNEQFF.

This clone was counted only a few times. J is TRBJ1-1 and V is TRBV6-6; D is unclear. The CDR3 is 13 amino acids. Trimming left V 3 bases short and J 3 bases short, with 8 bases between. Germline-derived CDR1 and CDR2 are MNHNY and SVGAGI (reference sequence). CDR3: CASSYALDTEAFF. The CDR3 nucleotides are TGTGCCAGCAGTTATGCTTTAGACACTGAAGCTTTCTTT.

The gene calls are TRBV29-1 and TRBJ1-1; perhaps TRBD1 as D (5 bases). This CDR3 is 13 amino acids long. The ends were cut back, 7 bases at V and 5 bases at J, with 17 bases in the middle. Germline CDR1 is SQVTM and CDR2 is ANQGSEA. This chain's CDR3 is CSASQGAGTEAFF. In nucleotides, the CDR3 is TGCAGCGCCAGCCAGGGTGCGGGGACTGAAGCTTTCTTT.

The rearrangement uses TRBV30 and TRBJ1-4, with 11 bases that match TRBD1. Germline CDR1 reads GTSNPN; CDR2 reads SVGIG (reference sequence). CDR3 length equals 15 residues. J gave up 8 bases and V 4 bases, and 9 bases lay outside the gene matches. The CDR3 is CAWTPGQGAFEKLFF. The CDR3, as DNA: TGTGCCTGGACCCCCGGACAGGGGGCGTTCGAAAAACTGTTTTTT. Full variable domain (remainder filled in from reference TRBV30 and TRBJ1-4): SQTIHQWPATLVQPVGSPLSLECTVEGTSNPNLYWYRQAAGRGLQLLFYSVGIGQISSEVPQNLSASRPQDRQFILSSKKLLLSDSGFYLCAWTPGQGAFEKLFFGSGTQLSVL.

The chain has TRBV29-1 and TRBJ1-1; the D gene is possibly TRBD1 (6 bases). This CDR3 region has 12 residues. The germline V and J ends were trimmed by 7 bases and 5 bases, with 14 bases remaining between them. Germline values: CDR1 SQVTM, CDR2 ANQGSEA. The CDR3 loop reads CSATGSRTEAFF. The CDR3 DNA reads TGCAGCGCTACAGGGAGCCGAACTGAAGCTTTCTTT.

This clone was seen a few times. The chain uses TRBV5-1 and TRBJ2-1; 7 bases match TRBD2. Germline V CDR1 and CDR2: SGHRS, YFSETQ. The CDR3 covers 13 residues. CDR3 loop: CASGGRTYNEQFF. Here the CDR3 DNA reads TGCGCAAGTGGCGGGAGAACCTACAATGAGCAGTTCTTC.